A selection of T cell receptor beta chains follows, all from one sample in a study of cytomegalovirus exposure and HLA in healthy donors. Data came from immunoSEQ multiplex PCR; TCRdb stores just in-frame clones and leaves some out. The data show approximately 92,000 clones, with 80% to 85% seen just once and over 4% held by the top ten. Sequenced input: PBMCs. These receptors were taken from a woman in her 70s in good health and CMV-seropositive. CDR3s include the opening cysteine and the closing phenylalanine or tryptophan. D genes are given only for firm matches. A clone size is listed for some rows: how often the clone was seen (once, few, many), or a class if it is expanded.

v_call: TRBV25-1
j_call: TRBJ2-7
d_call: .
clone_size: .
cdr3_nt: TGTGCCAGCAGTCCCCGGGGCTACGAGCAGTACTTC
cdr3_aa: CASSPRGYEQYF

v_call: TRBV6-1
j_call: TRBJ2-5
d_call: TRBD2
clone_size: .
cdr3_nt: TGTGCCAGCAGTGAGAGACTAGCGGCCGCCGAGACCCAGTACTTC
cdr3_aa: CASSERLAAAETQYF

v_call: TRBV2
j_call: TRBJ2-7
d_call: .
clone_size: .
cdr3_nt: TGTGCCAGCAGGAGGGATCAACCCTACGAGCAGTACTTC
cdr3_aa: CASRRDQPYEQYF

v_call: TRBV7-9
j_call: TRBJ1-3
d_call: TRBD1
clone_size: .
cdr3_nt: TGTGCCAGCAGCCCGAGGGACAGCTCTGGAAACACCATATATTTT
cdr3_aa: CASSPRDSSGNTIYF

v_call: TRBV5-1
j_call: TRBJ1-3
d_call: .
clone_size: .
cdr3_nt: TGCGCCAGCAGCCCGGGGAACTCTGGAAACACCATATATTTT
cdr3_aa: CASSPGNSGNTIYF

v_call: TRBV6-6
j_call: TRBJ2-3
d_call: TRBD2
clone_size: .
cdr3_nt: TGTGCCAGGGATGGGCGGGAGCGGGGCACAGATACGCAGTATTTT
cdr3_aa: CARDGRERGTDTQYF

v_call: TRBV15
j_call: TRBJ2-7
d_call: .
clone_size: .
cdr3_nt: TGTGCCACCAGCACAACCCAGGCAATTTGGTACGAGCAGTACTTC
cdr3_aa: CATSTTQAIWYEQYF

v_call: TRBV19
j_call: TRBJ2-6
d_call: .
clone_size: .
cdr3_nt: TGTGCCAGTAGAGGAGCGACCTCTGGGGCCAACGTCCTGACTTTC
cdr3_aa: CASRGATSGANVLTF

v_call: TRBV7-6
j_call: TRBJ1-1
d_call: .
clone_size: .
cdr3_nt: TGTGCCAGCACCCAATATGAAGTGCCGGGACTACGATATAACACTGAAGCTTTCTTT
cdr3_aa: CASTQYEVPGLRYNTEAFF

v_call: TRBV7-2
j_call: TRBJ2-2
d_call: .
clone_size: .
cdr3_nt: TGTGCCAGCAGCCCCGGGGTAAGGCCCGGGGAGCTGTTTTTT
cdr3_aa: CASSPGVRPGELFF

v_call: TRBV28
j_call: TRBJ2-1
d_call: .
clone_size: .
cdr3_nt: TGTGCCAGCAGTTTAAGTTGGGAGAACTCCTACAATGAGCAGTTCTTC
cdr3_aa: CASSLSWENSYNEQFF

v_call: TRBV5-4
j_call: TRBJ2-1
d_call: .
clone_size: few
cdr3_nt: TGTGCCAGCGGATCTCTATTGACAGTAAACTACAATGAGCAGTTCTTC
cdr3_aa: CASGSLLTVNYNEQFF

v_call: TRBV18
j_call: TRBJ1-5
d_call: .
clone_size: .
cdr3_nt: TGTGCCAGCTCACGACAGGATAGCAATCAGCCCCAGCATTTT
cdr3_aa: CASSRQDSNQPQHF

v_call: TRBV7-9
j_call: TRBJ1-3
d_call: TRBD1
clone_size: .
cdr3_nt: TGTTCCAGCAGTCGGGGAACAGGGGTATCTGGAAACACCATATATTTT
cdr3_aa: CSSSRGTGVSGNTIYF